This T cell receptor beta chain came from a study of blood T cell repertoires in COVID-19. Between the trimmed V and J ends, which lost 5 bases and 7 bases, there was a span of 9 bases. Germline V gene sequence: CDR1 MNHEY, CDR2 SVGEGT. This CDR3 has 12 amino acids. Sequencing used immunoSEQ multiplex PCR; TCRdb keeps in-frame clones, though not all of them. The sample includes roughly 200,000 clones, under 90% of them seen just once. The receptor was isolated from a woman between 45 and 60 years old who had been exposed to COVID-19. The J gene is TRBJ1-5, the V gene TRBV6-2 or TRBV6-3; TRBD1 is a possible D gene (6 bases). Sample: PBMCs or T cells enriched from blood (not recorded which). The CDR3 protein is CASSTGYQPQHF. CDR3 bases: TGTGCCAGCAGTACAGGGTACCAGCCCCAGCATTTT.